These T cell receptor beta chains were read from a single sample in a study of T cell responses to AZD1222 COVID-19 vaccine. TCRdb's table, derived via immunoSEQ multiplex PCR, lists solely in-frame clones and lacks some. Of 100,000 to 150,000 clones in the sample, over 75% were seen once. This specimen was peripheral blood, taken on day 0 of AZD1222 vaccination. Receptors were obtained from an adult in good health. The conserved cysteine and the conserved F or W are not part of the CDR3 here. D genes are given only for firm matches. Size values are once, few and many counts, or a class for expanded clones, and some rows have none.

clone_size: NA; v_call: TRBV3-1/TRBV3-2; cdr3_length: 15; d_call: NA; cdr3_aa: ASSQFNGWGSNQPQH
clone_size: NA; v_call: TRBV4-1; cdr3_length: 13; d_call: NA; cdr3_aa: ASSLNQGAGNTIY
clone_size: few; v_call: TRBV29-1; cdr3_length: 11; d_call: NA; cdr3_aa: SVEPGLADTQY
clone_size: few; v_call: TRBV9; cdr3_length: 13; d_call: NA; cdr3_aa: ASSPVRDSPYEQY
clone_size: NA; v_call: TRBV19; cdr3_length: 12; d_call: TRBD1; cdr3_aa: ASREAGTGTEAF
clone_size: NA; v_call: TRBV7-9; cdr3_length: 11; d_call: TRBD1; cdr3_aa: ASSLTGPNGYT
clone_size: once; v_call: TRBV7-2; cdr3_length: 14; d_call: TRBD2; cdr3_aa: ASSPRTSGWVGELF
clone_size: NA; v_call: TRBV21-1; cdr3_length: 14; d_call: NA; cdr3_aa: ASRQTGWVADTEAF
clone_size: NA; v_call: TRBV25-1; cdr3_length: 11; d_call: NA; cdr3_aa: ASSYISNTEAF
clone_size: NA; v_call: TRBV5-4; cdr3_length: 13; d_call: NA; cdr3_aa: ASSLGESYNSPLH
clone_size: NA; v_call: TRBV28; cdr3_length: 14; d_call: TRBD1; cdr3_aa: ASSRRPGTGNTEAF
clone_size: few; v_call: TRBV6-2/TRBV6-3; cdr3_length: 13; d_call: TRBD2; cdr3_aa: ASSQSGGRYNEQF
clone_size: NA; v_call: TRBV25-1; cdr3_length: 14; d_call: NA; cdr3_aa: ASSDGALSGGYGYT
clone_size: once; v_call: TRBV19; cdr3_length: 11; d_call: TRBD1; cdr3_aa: ASRDRTNQPQH
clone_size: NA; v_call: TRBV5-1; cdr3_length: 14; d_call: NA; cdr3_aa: ASSLFGHELGYEQY
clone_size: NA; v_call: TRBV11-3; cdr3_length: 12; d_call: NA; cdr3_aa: ASSLGFYNSPLH
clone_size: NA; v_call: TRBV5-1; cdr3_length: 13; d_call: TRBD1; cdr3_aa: ASSLVQGAADTQY
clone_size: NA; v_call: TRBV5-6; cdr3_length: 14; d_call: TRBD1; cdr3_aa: ASSPNRGRWGETQY